This is a list of T cell receptor beta chains from one sample in a study of OX40 agonist ivuxolimab in advanced cancers. Generated by immunoSEQ multiplex PCR, the TCRdb table keeps only in-frame clones and is missing some. This sample has about 92,000 clones, with more than 80% found just once. Sequencing was performed on CD4+ or CD8+ T cells sorted from blood, taken in a trial of the OX40 agonist ivuxolimab. These receptors were collected from an adult with an advanced solid tumor such as melanoma, head and neck, liver or kidney cancer. Each CDR3 is given with its conserved first and last residue. A D gene is named only where the DNA matches it firmly. The listing skips clone size in some rows; elsewhere it reads once, few, many or a size class.

v_call: TRBV7-2
j_call: TRBJ1-1
d_call: TRBD1
clone_size: once
cdr3_aa: CASSYRQGGTEAFF
cdr3_nt: TGTGCCAGCAGCTACCGACAGGGCGGCACTGAAGCTTTCTTT

v_call: TRBV11-1
j_call: TRBJ1-1
d_call: -
clone_size: -
cdr3_aa: CASSLWPLRDTEAFF
cdr3_nt: TGTGCCAGCAGCTTATGGCCGCTCAGAGACACTGAAGCTTTCTTT

v_call: TRBV19
j_call: TRBJ1-5
d_call: -
clone_size: -
cdr3_aa: CASSIDLGQPQHF
cdr3_nt: TGTGCCAGTAGTATAGATCTCGGCCAGCCCCAGCATTTT

v_call: TRBV5-1
j_call: TRBJ2-7
d_call: TRBD2
clone_size: few
cdr3_aa: CASSFTSGGHSYEQYF
cdr3_nt: TGCGCCAGCAGCTTCACTAGCGGGGGCCACTCCTACGAGCAGTACTTC

v_call: TRBV10-3
j_call: TRBJ2-5
d_call: TRBD2
clone_size: once
cdr3_aa: CAIKREGLETQYF
cdr3_nt: TGTGCCATCAAACGGGAGGGCCTTGAGACCCAGTACTTC

v_call: TRBV10-3
j_call: TRBJ1-5
d_call: -
clone_size: few
cdr3_aa: CAISGRSNQPQHF
cdr3_nt: TGTGCCATCAGTGGGAGAAGCAATCAGCCCCAGCATTTT

v_call: TRBV18
j_call: TRBJ1-3
d_call: -
clone_size: -
cdr3_aa: CASSPFEVTGNTIYF
cdr3_nt: TGTGCCAGCTCACCGTTTGAGGTTACTGGAAACACCATATATTTT

v_call: TRBV9
j_call: TRBJ1-2
d_call: -
clone_size: -
cdr3_aa: CASSLAETARGYTF
cdr3_nt: TGTGCCAGCAGCCTTGCAGAAACCGCCCGGGGCTACACCTTC

v_call: TRBV11-2
j_call: TRBJ2-7
d_call: -
clone_size: -
cdr3_aa: CASLHRSYEQYF
cdr3_nt: TGTGCCTCGCTGCATCGCTCCTACGAGCAGTACTTC

v_call: TRBV9
j_call: TRBJ2-2
d_call: TRBD1
clone_size: -
cdr3_aa: CASSPGTGGTGELFF
cdr3_nt: TGTGCCAGCAGCCCCGGGACAGGCGGAACCGGGGAGCTGTTTTTT

v_call: TRBV4-2
j_call: TRBJ2-7
d_call: TRBD2
clone_size: -
cdr3_aa: CVSSQELRTSRGSHTEQYF
cdr3_nt: TGTGTCAGCAGCCAAGAACTCAGGACTAGTAGAGGTTCGCATACGGAGCAGTACTTC

v_call: TRBV6-5
j_call: TRBJ2-3
d_call: -
clone_size: -
cdr3_aa: CASRGGGTDTQYF
cdr3_nt: TGTGCCAGCAGGGGTGGGGGCACAGATACGCAGTATTTT

v_call: TRBV7-2
j_call: TRBJ2-5
d_call: TRBD1
clone_size: -
cdr3_aa: CASSPGTGQKETQYF
cdr3_nt: TGTGCCAGCAGCCCGGGGACAGGACAAAAAGAGACCCAGTACTTC

v_call: TRBV27
j_call: TRBJ2-2
d_call: -
clone_size: -
cdr3_aa: CASSWSGTSGGTGELFF
cdr3_nt: TGTGCCAGCAGTTGGTCAGGGACTTCCGGCGGAACCGGGGAGCTGTTTTTT

v_call: TRBV6-6
j_call: TRBJ1-1
d_call: TRBD1
clone_size: -
cdr3_aa: CASSSFGQGRTEAFF
cdr3_nt: TGTGCCAGCAGCAGCTTTGGACAGGGCCGGACTGAAGCTTTCTTT

v_call: TRBV27
j_call: TRBJ2-7
d_call: TRBD2
clone_size: few
cdr3_aa: CASRLAALSYEQYF
cdr3_nt: TGTGCCAGCAGGCTAGCGGCCCTCTCCTACGAGCAGTACTTC

v_call: TRBV30
j_call: TRBJ2-3
d_call: -
clone_size: -
cdr3_aa: CAWSVSGPTDTQYF
cdr3_nt: TGTGCCTGGAGTGTTTCGGGGCCCACAGATACGCAGTATTTT

v_call: TRBV6-5
j_call: TRBJ1-2
d_call: -
clone_size: -
cdr3_aa: CASTKGIGYGYTF
cdr3_nt: TGTGCCAGCACAAAGGGTATTGGCTATGGCTACACCTTC

v_call: TRBV6-4
j_call: TRBJ2-3
d_call: TRBD2
clone_size: few
cdr3_aa: CASSEEAGGYTDTQYF
cdr3_nt: TGTGCCAGCAGTGAAGAGGCGGGGGGGTACACAGATACGCAGTATTTT

v_call: TRBV27
j_call: TRBJ1-4
d_call: TRBD1
clone_size: -
cdr3_aa: CASSLTGPNEKLFF
cdr3_nt: TGTGCCAGCAGTTTGACAGGGCCTAATGAAAAACTGTTTTTT

v_call: TRBV19
j_call: TRBJ1-1
d_call: -
clone_size: -
cdr3_aa: CASTKFGHIQFTEAFF
cdr3_nt: TGTGCCAGTACGAAATTTGGTCATATCCAATTCACTGAAGCTTTCTTT

v_call: TRBV7-3
j_call: TRBJ1-2
d_call: -
clone_size: -
cdr3_aa: CASSKDPNYGYTF
cdr3_nt: TGTGCCAGCAGCAAAGATCCTAACTATGGCTACACCTTC

v_call: TRBV18
j_call: TRBJ2-3
d_call: TRBD1
clone_size: -
cdr3_aa: CASSPRQGSTDTQYF
cdr3_nt: TGTGCCAGCTCACCACGACAGGGAAGCACAGATACGCAGTATTTT

v_call: TRBV7-9
j_call: TRBJ2-7
d_call: -
clone_size: -
cdr3_aa: CASSLSQTSYEQYF
cdr3_nt: TGTGCCAGCAGCTTATCACAAACTTCCTACGAGCAGTACTTC

v_call: TRBV5-6
j_call: TRBJ1-3
d_call: -
clone_size: few
cdr3_aa: CASSLNFGTFSGNTIYF
cdr3_nt: TGTGCCAGCAGCTTGAATTTTGGGACCTTCTCTGGAAACACCATATATTTT

v_call: TRBV7-9
j_call: TRBJ2-2
d_call: TRBD2
clone_size: -
cdr3_aa: CASSYSGRDTGELFF
cdr3_nt: TGTGCCAGCAGCTATAGCGGGAGAGACACCGGGGAGCTGTTTTTT

v_call: TRBV5-6
j_call: TRBJ2-1
d_call: -
clone_size: -
cdr3_aa: CASSLELDNEQFF
cdr3_nt: TGTGCCAGCAGCTTGGAACTAGACAATGAGCAGTTCTTC

v_call: TRBV15
j_call: TRBJ2-1
d_call: TRBD2
clone_size: once
cdr3_aa: CATSRHGPGLADEQFF
cdr3_nt: TGTGCCACCAGCAGACATGGACCGGGACTAGCGGATGAGCAGTTCTTC

v_call: TRBV6-5
j_call: TRBJ1-3
d_call: -
clone_size: -
cdr3_aa: CASSSGTPGNTIYF
cdr3_nt: TGTGCCAGCAGTTCCGGGACGCCTGGAAACACCATATATTTT

v_call: TRBV4-3
j_call: TRBJ2-1
d_call: -
clone_size: -
cdr3_aa: CASSQDRRYNEQFF
cdr3_nt: TGCGCCAGCAGCCAAGATCGTCGGTACAATGAGCAGTTCTTC

v_call: TRBV7-2
j_call: TRBJ2-7
d_call: -
clone_size: -
cdr3_aa: CASSLARGGHRAEQYF
cdr3_nt: TGTGCCAGCAGCTTAGCGCGTGGGGGACATCGGGCCGAGCAGTACTTC

v_call: TRBV6-5
j_call: TRBJ1-6
d_call: -
clone_size: -
cdr3_aa: CASRDSSYNSPLHF
cdr3_nt: TGTGCCAGCAGAGACAGCTCCTATAATTCACCCCTCCACTTT

v_call: TRBV7-8
j_call: TRBJ1-5
d_call: TRBD1
clone_size: -
cdr3_aa: CASSVNRDRGTRAQHF
cdr3_nt: TGTGCCAGCAGCGTCAACCGGGACAGGGGAACCAGGGCCCAGCATTTT

v_call: TRBV7-8
j_call: TRBJ2-3
d_call: TRBD2
clone_size: -
cdr3_aa: CASSFSGASTDTQYF
cdr3_nt: TGTGCCAGCAGCTTTAGCGGGGCTAGCACAGATACGCAGTATTTT

v_call: TRBV4-2
j_call: TRBJ2-1
d_call: -
clone_size: -
cdr3_aa: CASSQGSLNEQFF
cdr3_nt: TGTGCCAGCAGCCAAGGAAGCCTTAATGAGCAGTTCTTC

v_call: TRBV5-1
j_call: TRBJ1-4
d_call: -
clone_size: few
cdr3_aa: CASSLTNKPGGGEKLFF
cdr3_nt: TGCGCCAGCAGCCTCACGAATAAACCCGGGGGAGGTGAAAAACTGTTTTTT

v_call: TRBV12-5
j_call: TRBJ2-2
d_call: -
clone_size: -
cdr3_aa: CASGTSLNTGELFF
cdr3_nt: TGTGCTAGTGGGACATCCCTAAACACCGGGGAGCTGTTTTTT

v_call: TRBV21-1
j_call: TRBJ2-7
d_call: -
clone_size: -
cdr3_aa: CASSWRAEQYF
cdr3_nt: TGTGCCAGCAGCTGGAGGGCCGAGCAGTACTTC

v_call: TRBV7-2
j_call: TRBJ2-6
d_call: TRBD2
clone_size: -
cdr3_aa: CASSIFPRRGGGGANVLTF
cdr3_nt: TGTGCCAGCAGCATCTTCCCGCGGCGGGGGGGCGGTGGGGCCAACGTCCTGACTTTC

v_call: TRBV6-1
j_call: TRBJ2-7
d_call: -
clone_size: -
cdr3_aa: CASSEARYEQYF
cdr3_nt: TGTGCCAGCAGTGAAGCCCGGTACGAGCAGTACTTC

v_call: TRBV27
j_call: TRBJ2-7
d_call: TRBD2
clone_size: -
cdr3_aa: CASSSLAGGYEQYF
cdr3_nt: TGTGCCAGCAGTTCTCTAGCGGGAGGCTACGAGCAGTACTTC

v_call: TRBV2
j_call: TRBJ2-7
d_call: -
clone_size: -
cdr3_aa: CASDRSYEQYF
cdr3_nt: TGTGCCAGCGATAGATCTTACGAGCAGTACTTC

v_call: TRBV6-5
j_call: TRBJ1-1
d_call: -
clone_size: -
cdr3_aa: CASSYSTGFLEAFF
cdr3_nt: TGTGCCAGCAGTTACTCGACAGGTTTCCTCGAAGCTTTCTTT

v_call: TRBV4-1
j_call: TRBJ2-5
d_call: -
clone_size: -
cdr3_aa: CASSRGGAGETQYF
cdr3_nt: TGCGCCAGCAGCCGGGGGGGGGCCGGAGAGACCCAGTACTTC

v_call: TRBV19
j_call: TRBJ1-5
d_call: TRBD1
clone_size: -
cdr3_aa: CASTRTGTDSNQPQHF
cdr3_nt: TGTGCCAGTACTCGGACAGGGACCGATAGCAATCAGCCCCAGCATTTT

v_call: TRBV11-3
j_call: TRBJ1-1
d_call: -
clone_size: -
cdr3_aa: CASSLGTNTEAFF
cdr3_nt: TGTGCCAGCAGCTTGGGGACAAACACTGAAGCTTTCTTT

v_call: TRBV10-3
j_call: TRBJ2-6
d_call: -
clone_size: -
cdr3_aa: CAISEGQSAGANVLTF
cdr3_nt: TGTGCCATCAGTGAGGGACAGTCAGCTGGGGCCAACGTCCTGACTTTC